A selection of T cell receptor beta chains follows, all from one sample in a study of blood T cell repertoires in COVID-19. Sequencing was performed with immunoSEQ multiplex PCR; in TCRdb, only in-frame clones are kept and a portion is missing. The table shows about 270,000 clones, with just under 90% occurring only once. Sequenced sample: PBMCs or T cells enriched from blood (not recorded which). Source of these receptors: a woman in her twenties or thirties with acute COVID-19. CDR3s include the opening cysteine and the closing phenylalanine or tryptophan. D genes are given only for firm matches.

CDR3aa: CASSPMREGEAFF
CDR3nt: TGTGCCAGCTCACCGATGAGGGAAGGGGAAGCTTTCTTT
v_gene: TRBV18
j_gene: TRBJ1-1
len: 13
d_gene: .

CDR3aa: CASSLQTSNYEQYF
CDR3nt: TGTGCCAGCAGTCTGCAGACTAGTAACTACGAGCAGTACTTC
v_gene: TRBV28
j_gene: TRBJ2-7
len: 14
d_gene: .

CDR3aa: CASGGDTQYF
CDR3nt: TGTGCCAGCGGGGGGGATACGCAGTATTTT
v_gene: TRBV2
j_gene: TRBJ2-3
len: 10
d_gene: .

CDR3aa: CASSSRTEAKNIQYF
CDR3nt: TGTGCCAGCAGTTCCCGGACTGAGGCCAAAAACATTCAGTACTTC
v_gene: TRBV27
j_gene: TRBJ2-4
len: 15
d_gene: .

CDR3aa: CASSVGGQGSYEQYF
CDR3nt: TGTGCCAGCAGCGTAGGTGGACAGGGGTCCTACGAGCAGTACTTC
v_gene: TRBV9
j_gene: TRBJ2-7
len: 15
d_gene: TRBD1

CDR3aa: CASSRRQGGEKLFF
CDR3nt: TGCGCCAGCAGCCGGAGACAGGGTGGTGAAAAACTGTTTTTT
v_gene: TRBV4-3
j_gene: TRBJ1-4
len: 14
d_gene: TRBD1

CDR3aa: CASSFAITGSYTF
CDR3nt: TGTGCCAGCAGTTTCGCCATCACCGGGAGCTACACCTTC
v_gene: TRBV12-3/TRBV12-4
j_gene: TRBJ1-2
len: 13
d_gene: .

CDR3aa: CASSSGSGGKESGNTIYF
CDR3nt: TGTGCCAGCAGTTCCGGCAGCGGGGGCAAAGAGTCTGGAAACACCATATATTTT
v_gene: TRBV28
j_gene: TRBJ1-3
len: 18
d_gene: .

CDR3aa: CASRPLAGGSASTDTQYF
CDR3nt: TGTGCCAGCAGACCTCTAGCTGGCGGAAGTGCTAGCACAGATACGCAGTATTTT
v_gene: TRBV7-2
j_gene: TRBJ2-3
len: 18
d_gene: .

CDR3aa: CASSPSGELFF
CDR3nt: TGTGCCAGCAGCCCTAGCGGGGAGCTGTTTTTT
v_gene: TRBV12-3/TRBV12-4
j_gene: TRBJ2-2
len: 11
d_gene: .

CDR3aa: CASSPRTGLDEQFF
CDR3nt: TGCGCCAGCAGCCCGAGGACAGGGTTGGATGAGCAGTTCTTC
v_gene: TRBV4-1
j_gene: TRBJ2-1
len: 14
d_gene: TRBD1